This T cell receptor (beta chain) originates from a study of low-dose radiotherapy and immunotherapy resistance in tumors. Both TCRalpha and TCRbeta chains were reverse transcribed with V-gene-specific primers. TCR amplification used roughly 20 PCR cycles, a constant-region primer and a V-primer adapter. TCRdb re-called the reads with MiXCR, one entry per CDR3 protein. The sample has about 12,000 distinct CDR3 sequences, approximately 80% seen once; the top ten hold around 3.5%. V was trimmed by 2 bases and J by 1 base, leaving 14 bases between them. Germline CDR1 reads DFQATT; CDR2 reads SNEGSKA (reference sequence). The CDR3 runs to 15 residues. Low-dose radiotherapy, low-dose cyclophosphamide, aspirin, ipilimumab and nivolumab were all given to the donors. The patients who were eligible all carried advanced solid tumors that lacked tumor-infiltrating lymphocytes, meaning the tumors were TIL-negative.

This TCR was sampled from a human donor with advanced metastatic prostate, ovarian, gallbladder or colorectal cancer (not recorded which). This table probably holds off-target reads from a library built for another chain. The rearrangement links TRBV20-1 to TRBJ1-1; no definite D call. The CDR3 bases are TGCAGTGCTAGAAAGGGCGGAAGACAGAACACTGAAGCTTTCTTT. As protein: CSARKGGRQNTEAFF.